This T cell receptor (beta chain) was sequenced for a study of CD8 T cells in Susac syndrome (dated by TCRdb to the late 2010s). The study in broad terms: The study used repertoire sequencing to test whether antigen drove CD8+ T cell activation and differentiation in Susac syndrome.

RNA was extracted using the RNeasy kit, and roughly 0.45 to 1 ug of the RNA was reverse transcribed with random hexamers. The immunoSEQ multiplex PCR assay, covering 54 Vbeta and 13 Jbeta segments, was used to amplify TCR beta CDR3 regions. To correct PCR amplification bias, a synthetic template baseline was used for both primer optimization and computational correction. The paper's processing steps were these. Reads were annotated to V, D and J genes according to IMGT and were analyzed with immunoSEQ Analyzer, with only productive sequences retained. Clonality was calculated as one minus the Shannon entropy normalized by log2 of the number of productive unique sequences. For each patient and control, public and private clones were evaluated among the 100 most prevalent clones. Clones were defined as Susac-specific when absent from the healthy and MS cohorts, from approximately 1,100 published viral clones and from other ImmuneACCESS disease sequences. Using fastp trimming at Q25 and MiXCR clonotype assembly, TCRdb reanalyzed the public sequencing data and kept in-frame beta chains. Rows are combined by CDR3 protein, so each entry shows the most common genes and DNA. For this entry, the V and J calls and clone size follow TCRdb and not the study's own pipeline. In all, the sample holds approximately 180,000 distinct CDR3 sequences, and approximately 93% of those were seen once. The ten most abundant clones make up under 0.095% of the sample.

Study-wide findings and limitations: The number of individuals in the TCR sequencing and HLA analysis was recognized as being relatively small.

CDR1 and CDR2 were assigned from the germline V gene as SGHAT and FQNNGV. Trimming leaves V shorter by 5 bases and J shorter by 4 bases, with the junction holding 9 bases beyond the gene matches. The CDR3 goes from the cysteine to the phenylalanine over 16 residues. Here the CDR3 DNA is all that survives: 48 bases in frame from base 1. Peripheral blood CD8+ and CD4+ T cells from healthy donors, Susac syndrome patients and multiple sclerosis patients were profiled using high-throughput TCR beta sequencing. Treatment-naive patients with stable or active relapsing-remitting disease fulfilling revised McDonald criteria were used as multiple sclerosis controls. Bulk CD8+ and CD4+ T cells were purified by magnetic negative isolation, whereas CD8+ TEMRA cells were enriched by FACS. Blood was collected in EDTA tubes and processed within 24 hours, with PBMCs isolated through density gradient centrifugation. PBMCs intended for TCR sequencing were frozen in liquid nitrogen and were later thawed in a 37 degrees C water bath. The sorted or isolated CD4+, CD8+ and CD8+ TEMRA cells reached a purity of at least 90%.

Turning to this clonotype: The antigen it recognizes is unknown. No quality values exist for individual bases; no much larger clone is one base distant.

The receptor was isolated from a human donor with multiple sclerosis. The chain is encoded by TRBV11-2 joined to TRBJ2-2, with 8 middle bases fitting TRBD2. The sequenced sample was CD4+ T cells from PBMCs. CDR3 reads: CASSPRGSGATGELFF. The sequence in DNA is TGTGCCAGCAGCCCTCGTGGTAGCGGGGCCACCGGGGAGCTGTTTTTT.